This T cell receptor beta chain stems from a study of blood T cell repertoires in COVID-19. Turning to the study itself: Sites in the United States, Italy and Spain provided acute and convalescent COVID-19 samples. Sources were T cells, B-cell-depleted T cells, or PBMCs; the material itself was cDNA or gDNA.

Seattle patients were enrolled while actively infected and followed longitudinally. Original data processing: Estimation of nucleated cell counts was performed using reference gene primer amplification. The method was immunoSEQ multiplex PCR; TCRdb's version includes in-frame clones alone and lacks a portion of them. D and trimming were read from the DNA, whereas the V and J calls and clone size are those reported in that table. The repertoire holds 300,000 to 350,000 clones, approximately 91% seen once, with about 7.3% in the top ten. Sequencing input: peripheral blood. This TCR derives from a woman between 65 and 79 years old with COVID-19, enrolled during active disease.

CDR3 DNA sequence: TGTGCCAGCAGCCAGATTGCGGGGGTCTACTACAATGAGCAGTTCTTC. This encodes CASSQIAGVYYNEQFF. The V call is TRBV14, the J call TRBJ2-1; 7 nucleotides line up with TRBD2. The germline CDR1 and CDR2 sequences are SGHDN and FVKESK. With V trimmed by 3 bases and J by 3 bases, 8 bases remained unmatched. The length of the CDR3 is 16 residues. Complete variable domain (other parts from reference TRBV14 and TRBJ2-1): EAGVTQFPSHSVIEKGQTVTLRCDPISGHDNLYWYRRVMGKEIKFLLHFVKESKQDESGMPNNRFLAERTGGTYSTLKVQPAELEDSGVYFCASSQIAGVYYNEQFFGPGTRLTVL.